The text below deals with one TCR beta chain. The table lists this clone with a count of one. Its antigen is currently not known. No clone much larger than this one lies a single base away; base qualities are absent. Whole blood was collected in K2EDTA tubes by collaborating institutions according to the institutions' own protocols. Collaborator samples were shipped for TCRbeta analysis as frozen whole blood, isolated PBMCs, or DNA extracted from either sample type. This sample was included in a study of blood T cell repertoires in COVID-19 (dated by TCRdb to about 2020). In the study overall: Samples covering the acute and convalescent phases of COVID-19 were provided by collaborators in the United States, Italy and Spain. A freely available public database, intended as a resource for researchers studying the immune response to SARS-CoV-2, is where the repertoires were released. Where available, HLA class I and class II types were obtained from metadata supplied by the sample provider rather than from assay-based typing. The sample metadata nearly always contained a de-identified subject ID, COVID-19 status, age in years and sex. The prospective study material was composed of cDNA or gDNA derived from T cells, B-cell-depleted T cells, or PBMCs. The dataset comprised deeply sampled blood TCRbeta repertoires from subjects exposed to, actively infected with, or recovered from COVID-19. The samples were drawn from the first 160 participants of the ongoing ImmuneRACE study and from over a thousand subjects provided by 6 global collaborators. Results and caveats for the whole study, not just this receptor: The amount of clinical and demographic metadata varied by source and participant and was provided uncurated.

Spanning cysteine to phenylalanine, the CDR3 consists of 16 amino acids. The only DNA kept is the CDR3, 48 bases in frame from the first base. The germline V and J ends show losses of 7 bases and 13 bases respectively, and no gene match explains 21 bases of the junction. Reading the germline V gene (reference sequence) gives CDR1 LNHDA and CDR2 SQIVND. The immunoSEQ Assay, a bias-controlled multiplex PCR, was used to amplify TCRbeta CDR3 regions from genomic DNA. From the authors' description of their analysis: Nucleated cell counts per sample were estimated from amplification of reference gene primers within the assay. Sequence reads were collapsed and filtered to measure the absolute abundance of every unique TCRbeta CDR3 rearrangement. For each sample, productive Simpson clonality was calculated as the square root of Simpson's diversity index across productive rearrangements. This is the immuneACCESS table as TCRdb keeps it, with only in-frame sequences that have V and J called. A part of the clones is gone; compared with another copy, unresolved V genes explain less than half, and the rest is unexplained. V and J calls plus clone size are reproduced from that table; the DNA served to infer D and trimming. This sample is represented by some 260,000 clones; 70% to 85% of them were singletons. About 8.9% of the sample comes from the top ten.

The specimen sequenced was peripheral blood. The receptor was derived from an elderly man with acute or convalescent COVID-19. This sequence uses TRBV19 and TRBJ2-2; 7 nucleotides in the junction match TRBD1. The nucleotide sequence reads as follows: TGTGCCAGTATCTCGATTGAACAGGGGCTTGGTGGCGGGCTGTTTTTT. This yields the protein CASISIEQGLGGGLFF.